A selection of T cell receptor beta chains follows, all from one sample in a study of blood T cell repertoires in COVID-19. Some clones are missing from TCRdb's copy, which holds only in-frame ones; the method was immunoSEQ multiplex PCR. The sample holds some 380,000 clones; roughly 89% are singletons and the top ten take 6.5%. What was sequenced was peripheral blood. These receptors came from a man younger than 35 with active or convalescent COVID-19. Both conserved end residues are part of each CDR3. A D gene is named only where the DNA matches it firmly. Clone size is shown for a subset of rows, as once, few, many or a class of expanded clone.

TRBV2,-,-,TRBJ1-1,TGTGCCAGCAGTGGGCAGGGGAATGGGAACACTGAAGCTTTCTTT,CASSGQGNGNTEAFF
TRBV11-2,once,-,TRBJ2-3,TGTGCCAGCGCAAGACATCGCACAGATACGCAGTATTTT,CASARHRTDTQYF
TRBV11-2,-,-,TRBJ1-1,TGTGCCAGCAGCTTGGGGGGGCCGAACACTGAAGCTTTCTTT,CASSLGGPNTEAFF
TRBV19,-,-,TRBJ2-1,TGTGCCAGTAGTATAGGCCTTAAGCAGGGGAACTACAATGAGCAGTTCTTC,CASSIGLKQGNYNEQFF
TRBV14,-,TRBD2,TRBJ2-2,TGTGCCAGCAGCCATGATTTAAGACTAGCGGGGGTTACCGGGGAGCTGTTTTTT,CASSHDLRLAGVTGELFF
TRBV4-3,few,-,TRBJ2-7,TGCGCCAGCAGCCAAGGAACCGCAGGGTTCGACGAGCAGTACTTC,CASSQGTAGFDEQYF
TRBV28,-,-,TRBJ1-5,TGTGCCAGCAGTTCCCTCTCCAGTAGCAATCAGCCCCAGCATTTT,CASSSLSSSNQPQHF
TRBV7-2,-,-,TRBJ1-5,TGTGCCAGCAGCTTAAGATTGGGGGGGGGAGATAGCAATCAGCCCCAGCATTTT,CASSLRLGGGDSNQPQHF
TRBV10-3,-,TRBD2,TRBJ2-7,TGTGCCATCAGTGAGTTAAGCGGGGGGTCAAGGAACGAGCAGTACTTC,CAISELSGGSRNEQYF
TRBV3-1/TRBV3-2,-,TRBD2,TRBJ2-5,TGTGCCAGCAGCCCACTAGCGGGGGAAGAGACCCAGTACTTC,CASSPLAGEETQYF
TRBV4-1,-,-,TRBJ1-6,TGCGCCAGCAGCCAAGAACACAGGTCCAATTCACCCCTCCACTTT,CASSQEHRSNSPLHF
TRBV2,-,-,TRBJ2-3,TGTGCCAGCACCAAGAGGACTGATACGCAGTATTTT,CASTKRTDTQYF
TRBV7-2,-,-,TRBJ2-3,TGTGCCAGCAGCACGATCGGCGGAACCTACACAGATACGCAGTATTTT,CASSTIGGTYTDTQYF
TRBV23-1,-,TRBD2,TRBJ2-7,TGCGCCAGCCACCAGAAATTGAGGAAATCTAGCGGGACCTCCTACGAGCAGTACTTC,CASHQKLRKSSGTSYEQYF
TRBV7-9,-,-,TRBJ2-7,TGTGCCAGCAGCTTTTCACAGGCTAACCACGAGCAGTACTTC,CASSFSQANHEQYF
TRBV21-1,-,-,TRBJ1-1,TGTGCCAGCGTCGGCGGGGTAACTGAAGCTTTCTTT,CASVGGVTEAFF
TRBV29-1,-,TRBD1,TRBJ1-1,TGCAGCGTTGCCCACCTGGGACAGGGGGGCTCTGAAGCTTTCTTT,CSVAHLGQGGSEAFF
TRBV12-3/TRBV12-4,-,-,TRBJ1-2,TGTGCCAGCAGTTTAGGAGGCGGGGGCTACACCTTC,CASSLGGGGYTF
TRBV4-1,-,TRBD1,TRBJ2-7,TGCGCCAGCAGCCGATCCGGGACAGGTGTTGACGAGCAGTACTTC,CASSRSGTGVDEQYF
TRBV6-5,-,-,TRBJ2-6,TGTGCCAGCAGAAGAGACTCTGGGGCCAACGTGCTGACTTTC,CASRRDSGANVLTF
TRBV15,few,TRBD1,TRBJ2-1,TGTGCCACCCAGGGGGCCCTCTACAATGAGCAGTTCTTC,CATQGALYNEQFF
TRBV6-2/TRBV6-3,once,TRBD2,TRBJ2-5,TGTGCCAGCAGTTACTCCCTAGCGGGAGGCGGGCCGGAAGAGACCCAGTACTTC,CASSYSLAGGGPEETQYF
TRBV19,once,TRBD2,TRBJ2-1,TGTGCCAGTAGGACAGGACTAGCGGGAGGCCGAGCCTACAATGAGCAGTTCTTC,CASRTGLAGGRAYNEQFF
TRBV9,-,TRBD1,TRBJ1-2,TGTGCCAGCAGCGTCCCCGACAGGGGCGAAAACTATGGCTACACCTTC,CASSVPDRGENYGYTF
TRBV11-1,-,-,TRBJ1-2,TGTGCCAGCAGCCGCCGACGGGGGAACTATGGCTACACCTTC,CASSRRRGNYGYTF
TRBV27,-,TRBD2,TRBJ2-5,TGTGCCAGCAGTTTGTTGCGGGAGGGCCATACGAAGACCCAGTACTTC,CASSLLREGHTKTQYF
TRBV30,-,-,TRBJ1-5,TGTGCCTGGGGGCGAGGTCCAAGACCCCTATCTGGAATACAGCCCCAGCATTTT,CAWGRGPRPLSGIQPQHF
TRBV4-3,once,TRBD2,TRBJ2-7,TGCGCCAGCAGCCAAGTTCCAGCGGGAGGCCGAGCCCCCTACGAGCAGTACTTC,CASSQVPAGGRAPYEQYF
TRBV28,-,-,TRBJ1-5,TGTGCCAGCAGTCGCCGGGGGAATCAGCCCCAGCATTTT,CASSRRGNQPQHF
TRBV18,-,TRBD1,TRBJ1-1,TGTGCCAGCTCACATAGGACAGGGACGAACACTGAAGCTTTCTTT,CASSHRTGTNTEAFF
TRBV9,-,-,TRBJ1-1,TGTGCCAGCAGCGTAGAGGGGGACACTGAAGCTTTCTTT,CASSVEGDTEAFF
TRBV7-3,once,TRBD1,TRBJ2-2,TGTGCCAGCAGCTTATTCAGGGGGCTGACCGGGGAGCTGTTTTTT,CASSLFRGLTGELFF
TRBV6-2/TRBV6-3,-,-,TRBJ2-2,TGTGCCAGCAGTTGGGGTAGCGTAAACACCGGGGAGCTGTTTTTT,CASSWGSVNTGELFF
TRBV5-6,once,TRBD1,TRBJ1-1,TGTGCCAGCAGCTTATCTGGGACAGGGTCGAACACTGAAGCTTTCTTT,CASSLSGTGSNTEAFF
TRBV28,-,TRBD1,TRBJ1-2,TGTGCCAGCAGACTATTGGTCCTGACAGGGGGCGATGGCTACACCTTC,CASRLLVLTGGDGYTF
TRBV6-2/TRBV6-3,-,TRBD1,TRBJ1-4,TGTGCCAGCAGCCCCGGGACAGCCAATGAAAAACTGTTTTTT,CASSPGTANEKLFF
TRBV7-9,-,TRBD1,TRBJ2-1,TGTGCCAGCAGCTTAGGTGCAGGGGGCGGCGGAAGCTCCTACAATGAGCAGTTCTTC,CASSLGAGGGGSSYNEQFF
TRBV18,few,TRBD1,TRBJ1-6,TGTGCCAGCTCACCACAGGGCCCCGGGACAGGGCGCACCTATAATTCACCCCTCCACTTT,CASSPQGPGTGRTYNSPLHF
TRBV6-5,few,-,TRBJ1-1,TGTGCCAGCAGCCGAATGCAGGGGAAGACTGAAGCTTTCTTT,CASSRMQGKTEAFF
TRBV7-2,-,TRBD1,TRBJ1-1,TGTGCCAGCAGCCAGGACAGGGCAGGCCAAGCTTTCTTT,CASSQDRAGQAFF
TRBV4-1,-,-,TRBJ1-5,TGCGCCAGCAGCCATTATTCGGGAGGCAATCAGCCCCAGCATTTT,CASSHYSGGNQPQHF
TRBV28,-,-,TRBJ1-4,TGTGCCAGCAGTTTTTTAGGGGCGGCAACTAATGAAAAACTGTTTTTT,CASSFLGAATNEKLFF
TRBV7-2,-,TRBD2,TRBJ2-3,TGTGCCAGCAGCTTATCTAGCGGGATCAGCACAGATACGCAGTATTTT,CASSLSSGISTDTQYF
TRBV2,once,-,TRBJ2-7,TGTGCCAGCAGTGACGGTTTCTTGGAGCAGTACTTC,CASSDGFLEQYF
TRBV7-9,-,TRBD2,TRBJ2-5,TGTGCCAGCAGCTTAGATGTGGGAGGGGAGACCCAGTACTTC,CASSLDVGGETQYF